This T cell receptor (beta chain) was found in a study of graft-versus-host responses after intestinal transplantation. Findings and caveats of the study: GvH clones surfaced in recipient marrow, some emerging earlier in ileum or blood.

The repertoire was sequenced with immunoSEQ multiplex PCR; TCRdb's copy has only in-frame clones and lacks some. The sample includes around 100,000 clones, roughly 87% of them seen just once. The CDR3 consists of 15 residues. Germline V lookup: CDR1 SGHTA, CDR2 FQGNSA. Trimming took 4 bases from V and 3 from J; bases not matched to a gene: 5. With respect to this clone: Its antigen remains unknown.

V is TRBV7-2 and J is TRBJ2-7; 11 bases match TRBD1. This clonotype originated in a human donor who received an intestinal transplant. Sequenced material: unstimulated CD4+ T cells sorted from spleen or lymph node cells, taken before intestinal transplant. The CDR3 protein is CASSSAGTGGYEQYF. The DNA for the CDR3 is TGTGCCAGCAGCTCCGCCGGGACAGGGGGCTACGAGCAGTACTTC.